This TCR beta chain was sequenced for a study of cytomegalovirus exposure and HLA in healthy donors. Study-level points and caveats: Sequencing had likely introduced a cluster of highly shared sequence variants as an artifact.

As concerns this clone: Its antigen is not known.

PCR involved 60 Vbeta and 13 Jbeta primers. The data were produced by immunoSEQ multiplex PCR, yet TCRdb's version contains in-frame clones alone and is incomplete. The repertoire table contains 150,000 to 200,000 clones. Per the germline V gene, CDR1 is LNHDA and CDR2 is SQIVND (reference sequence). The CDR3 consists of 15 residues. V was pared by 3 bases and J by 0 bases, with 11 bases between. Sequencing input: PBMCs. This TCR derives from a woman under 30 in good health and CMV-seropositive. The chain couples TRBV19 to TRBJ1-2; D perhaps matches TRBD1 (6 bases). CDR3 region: CASSIGGGSNYGYTF. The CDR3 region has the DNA TGTGCCAGTAGTATTGGCGGGGGCTCTAACTATGGCTACACCTTC.